This TCR beta chain was observed in a study of OX40 agonist ivuxolimab in advanced cancers. Study information: Eligibility admitted prior anti-PD-1, anti-PD-L1 or anti-CTLA-4 therapy; about 42% had some.

CDR3 length equals 16 residues. Some clones are missing from TCRdb's copy, which holds only in-frame ones; the method was immunoSEQ multiplex PCR. This repertoire shows tens of thousands of clones, 90% found once; its top ten account for 6.5% to 9%. The chain couples TRBV21-1 to TRBJ2-2; the D call in the table, TRBD1, was not verified against the DNA. TRBV21-1 constitutes a pseudogene. The receptor was isolated from an adult with an advanced solid tumor such as melanoma, head and neck, liver or kidney cancer. The specimen comprised CD4+ or CD8+ T cells sorted from blood, sampled in a trial of the OX40 agonist ivuxolimab. The CDR3: CASSKTEGVGAGELFF. The CDR3 nucleotides are TGTGCCAGCAGCAAAACCGAGGGGGTGGGCGCCGGGGAGCTGTTTTTT.